This T cell receptor beta chain appears in the sequencing data of a study of human T cells and chemical hapten exposure. Looked up from germline, CDR1 is MNHEY and CDR2 is SVGAGI. The CDR3 length is 13 residues. V lost 11 bases and J 8 bases, leaving 19 bases between the germline ends. Individual cDNA molecules each carried unique molecular identifiers attached by the library. MiXCR, applied by TCRdb to the reads, yields one record per CDR3 protein. The profile shows 500 to 750 distinct CDR3 sequences, roughly half of them singletons. The treatment: therapeutic diphenylcyclopropenone sensitization with weekly scalp DPC.

This clonotype was obtained from an adult with alopecia areata. Some clones in this sample may be carry-over from other donors' samples. This table probably holds off-target reads from a library built for another chain. The sample consisted of whole blood, taken before DPC sensitization or 2, 6, or about 24 weeks after (not recorded which). V gene TRBV6-5 combines with J gene TRBJ1-5; D is ambiguous. CDR3 bases: TGTGCCCTGACTCCTCCGCCGAGGGAGCCCCAGCATTTT. Residues: CALTPPPREPQHF.